The clone carrying this T cell receptor (beta chain) was recorded once. Its antigen is unknown. CD8 cells classed as naive were CD45RO-negative and positively selected for CCR7, excluding terminally differentiated effector memory CD45RA+ cells. Every contributor of samples was a Caucasian grown-up residing in Nashville, Tennessee. The data were taken from a study of shared clonotypes between healthy human individuals. General study findings and limits: It was expected that sequencing depth would affect clonotype sharing among donors. Clonotypes that were shared across four donors made up around 5% of naive CD4 clonotypes.

Each PCR replicate from the sorted subsets contained around 0.2 ug DNA, which is some 32,000 T cell genomes. Profiled with immunoSEQ multiplex PCR; TCRdb holds only in-frame clones, not every one. In the table there are roughly 2.1 million clones, around 93% of which are singletons. There are 14 residues in the CDR3. V lost 4 bases to trimming and J lost 4 bases; unmatched junction nucleotides: 3. Germline CDR1 and CDR2: SGHAT and FQNNGV. Specimen: naive CD8+ T cells from PBMCs. The rearrangement links TRBV11-2 to TRBJ2-5; 10 positions match TRBD1. The sequence derives from a man younger than 35 in good health. Some clones in this sample may be carry-over from other donors' samples. CDR3 sequence reads: CASSSTGGPETQYF. The CDR3, as DNA: TGTGCCAGCAGCTCGACAGGGGGCCCAGAGACCCAGTACTTC.